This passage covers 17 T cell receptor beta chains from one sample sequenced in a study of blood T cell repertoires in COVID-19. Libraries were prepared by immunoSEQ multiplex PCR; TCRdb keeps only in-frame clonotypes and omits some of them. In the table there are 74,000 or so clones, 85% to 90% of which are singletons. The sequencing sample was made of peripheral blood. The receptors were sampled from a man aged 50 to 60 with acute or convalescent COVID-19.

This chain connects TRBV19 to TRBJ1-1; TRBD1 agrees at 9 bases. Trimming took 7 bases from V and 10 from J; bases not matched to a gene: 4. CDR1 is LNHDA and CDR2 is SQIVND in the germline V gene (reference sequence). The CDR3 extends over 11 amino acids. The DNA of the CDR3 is TGTGCCAGTACGGACAGGGGTATAGCTTTCTTT. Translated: CASTDRGIAFF.

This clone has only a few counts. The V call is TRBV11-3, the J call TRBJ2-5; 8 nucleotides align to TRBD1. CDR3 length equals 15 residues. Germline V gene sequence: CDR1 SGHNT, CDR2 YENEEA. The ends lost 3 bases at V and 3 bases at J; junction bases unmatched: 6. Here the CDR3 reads CASSFGQGAEETQYF. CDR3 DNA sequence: TGTGCCAGCAGCTTCGGGCAGGGGGCAGAAGAGACCCAGTACTTC.

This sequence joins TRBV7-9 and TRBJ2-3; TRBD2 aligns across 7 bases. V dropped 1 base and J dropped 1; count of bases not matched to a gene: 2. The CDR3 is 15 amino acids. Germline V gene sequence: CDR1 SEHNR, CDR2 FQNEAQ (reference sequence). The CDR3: CASSLEAGGTDTQYF. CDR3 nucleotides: TGTGCCAGCAGCTTAGAGGCGGGAGGCACAGATACGCAGTATTTT.

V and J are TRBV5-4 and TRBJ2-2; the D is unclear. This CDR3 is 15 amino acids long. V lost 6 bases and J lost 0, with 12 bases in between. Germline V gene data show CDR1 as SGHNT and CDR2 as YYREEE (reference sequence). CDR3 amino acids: CASNRGAANTGELFF. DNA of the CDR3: TGTGCCAGCAACCGAGGCGCCGCGAACACCGGGGAGCTGTTTTTT.

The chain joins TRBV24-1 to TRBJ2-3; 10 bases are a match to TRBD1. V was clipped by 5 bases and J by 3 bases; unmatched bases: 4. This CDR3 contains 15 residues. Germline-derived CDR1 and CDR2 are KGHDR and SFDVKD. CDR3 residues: CATSGQGAGTDTQYF. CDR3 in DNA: TGTGCCACCAGTGGACAGGGGGCCGGAACAGATACGCAGTATTTT.

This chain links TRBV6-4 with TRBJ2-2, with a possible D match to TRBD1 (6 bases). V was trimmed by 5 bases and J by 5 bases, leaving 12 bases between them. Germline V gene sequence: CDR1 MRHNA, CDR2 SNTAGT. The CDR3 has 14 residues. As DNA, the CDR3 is TGTGCCAGCAGTCTAACAGGGTGGACCGGGGAGCTGTTTTTT. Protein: CASSLTGWTGELFF.

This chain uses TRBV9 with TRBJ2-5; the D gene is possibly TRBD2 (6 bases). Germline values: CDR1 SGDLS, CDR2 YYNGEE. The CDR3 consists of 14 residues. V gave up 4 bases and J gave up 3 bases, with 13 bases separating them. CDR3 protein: CASSPFLAKETQYF. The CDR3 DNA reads TGTGCCAGCAGCCCCTTCCTAGCGAAAGAGACCCAGTACTTC.

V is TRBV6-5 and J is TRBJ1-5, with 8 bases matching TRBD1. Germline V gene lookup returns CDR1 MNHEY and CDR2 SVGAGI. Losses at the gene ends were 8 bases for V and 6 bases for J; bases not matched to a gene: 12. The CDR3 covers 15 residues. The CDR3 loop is CASAPGQGLAQPQHF. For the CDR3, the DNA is TGTGCCAGCGCCCCAGGACAGGGCTTAGCTCAGCCCCAGCATTTT.

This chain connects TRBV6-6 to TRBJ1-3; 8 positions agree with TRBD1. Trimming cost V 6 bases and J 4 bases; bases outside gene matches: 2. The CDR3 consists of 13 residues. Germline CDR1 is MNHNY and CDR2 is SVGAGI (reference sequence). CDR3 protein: CASSPGGGNTIYF. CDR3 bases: TGTGCCAGCAGCCCAGGGGGCGGAAACACCATATATTTT.

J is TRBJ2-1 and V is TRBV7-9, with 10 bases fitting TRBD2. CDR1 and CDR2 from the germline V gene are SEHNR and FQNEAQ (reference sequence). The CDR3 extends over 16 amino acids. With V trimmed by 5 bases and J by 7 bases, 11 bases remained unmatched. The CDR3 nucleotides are TGTGCCAGCAGCAGGGTAGCGGGAGGTAGCAGGAATGAGCAGTTCTTC. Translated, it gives CASSRVAGGSRNEQFF.

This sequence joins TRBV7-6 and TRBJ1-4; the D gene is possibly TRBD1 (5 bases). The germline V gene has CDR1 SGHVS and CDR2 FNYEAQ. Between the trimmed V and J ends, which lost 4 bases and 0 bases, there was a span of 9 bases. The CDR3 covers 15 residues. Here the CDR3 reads CASSSDTATNEKLFF. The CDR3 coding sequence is TGTGCCAGCAGCTCGGACACTGCAACTAATGAAAAACTGTTTTTT.

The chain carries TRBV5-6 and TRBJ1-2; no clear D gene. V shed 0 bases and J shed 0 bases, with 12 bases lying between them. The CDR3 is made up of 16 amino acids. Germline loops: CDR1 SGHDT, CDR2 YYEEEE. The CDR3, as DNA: TGTGCCAGCAGCTTGGAACGGTGGGCCACTAACTATGGCTACACCTTC. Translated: CASSLERWATNYGYTF.

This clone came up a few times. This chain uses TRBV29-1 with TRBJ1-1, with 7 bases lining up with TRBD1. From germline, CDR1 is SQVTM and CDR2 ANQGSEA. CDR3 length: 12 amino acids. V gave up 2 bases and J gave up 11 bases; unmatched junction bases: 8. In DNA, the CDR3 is TGCAGCGTTGAAAGCCGATTCAGGGGGGCTTTCTTT. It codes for CSVESRFRGAFF.

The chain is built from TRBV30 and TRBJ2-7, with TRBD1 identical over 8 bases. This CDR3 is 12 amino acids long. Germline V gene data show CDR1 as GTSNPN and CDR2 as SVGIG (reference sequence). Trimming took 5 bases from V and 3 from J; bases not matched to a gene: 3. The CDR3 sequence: CAWGQGGYEQYF. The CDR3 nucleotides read TGTGCCTGGGGACAGGGAGGCTACGAGCAGTACTTC.

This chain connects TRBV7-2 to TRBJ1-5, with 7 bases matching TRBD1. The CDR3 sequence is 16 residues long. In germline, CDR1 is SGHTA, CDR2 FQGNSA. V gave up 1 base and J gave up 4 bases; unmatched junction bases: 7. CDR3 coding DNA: TGTGCCAGCAGCTTAGGGCCGAGGACAGGTAATCAGCCCCAGCATTTT. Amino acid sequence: CASSLGPRTGNQPQHF.

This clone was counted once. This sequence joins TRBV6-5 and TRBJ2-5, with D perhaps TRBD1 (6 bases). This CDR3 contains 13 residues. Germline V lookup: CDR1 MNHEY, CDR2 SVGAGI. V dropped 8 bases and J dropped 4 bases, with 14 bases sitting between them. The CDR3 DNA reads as TGTGCCAGCGGACAGCCCGGTGCAGAGACCCAGTACTTC. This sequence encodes CASGQPGAETQYF.

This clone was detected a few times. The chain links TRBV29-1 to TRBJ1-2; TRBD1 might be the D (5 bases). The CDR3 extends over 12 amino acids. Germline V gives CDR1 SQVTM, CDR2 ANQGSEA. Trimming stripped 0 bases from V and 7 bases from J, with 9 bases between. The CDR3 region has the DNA TGCAGCGTTGAAGAGGACATCGTTGGCTACACCTTC. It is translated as CSVEEDIVGYTF.